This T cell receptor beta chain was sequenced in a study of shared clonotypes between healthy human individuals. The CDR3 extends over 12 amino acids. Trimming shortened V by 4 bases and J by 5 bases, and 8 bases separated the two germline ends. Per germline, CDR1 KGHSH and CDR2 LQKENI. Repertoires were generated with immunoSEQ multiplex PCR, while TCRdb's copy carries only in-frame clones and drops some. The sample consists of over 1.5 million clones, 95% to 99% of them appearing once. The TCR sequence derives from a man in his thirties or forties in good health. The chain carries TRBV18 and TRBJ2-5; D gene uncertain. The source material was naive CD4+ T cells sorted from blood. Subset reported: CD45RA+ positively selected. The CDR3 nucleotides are TGTGCCAGCTCACTAGATGGGGAGACCCAGTACTTC. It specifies CASSLDGETQYF.